This T cell receptor (beta chain) is from a study of shared clonotypes between healthy human individuals. Libraries were prepared by immunoSEQ multiplex PCR; TCRdb keeps only in-frame clonotypes and omits some of them. Here the sample spans over a million clones, 75% to 85% being singletons. The material sequenced was memory CD4+ T cells from PBMCs. As to subset: CD45RA-negative fraction. The TCR was taken from a man between 18 and 35 years old in good health. Some clones in this sample may be carry-over from other donors' samples.

CDR3 DNA: TGTGCCAGCTCACCTAGGGACGGCTTCTACGAGCAGTACTTC. Its translation is CASSPRDGFYEQYF. V is TRBV18 and J is TRBJ2-7; perhaps D is TRBD1 or TRBD2 (5 bases each). The ends were cut back, 3 bases at V and 3 bases at J, with 12 bases in the middle. From germline, CDR1 is KGHSH and CDR2 LQKENI. The CDR3 runs to 14 residues.